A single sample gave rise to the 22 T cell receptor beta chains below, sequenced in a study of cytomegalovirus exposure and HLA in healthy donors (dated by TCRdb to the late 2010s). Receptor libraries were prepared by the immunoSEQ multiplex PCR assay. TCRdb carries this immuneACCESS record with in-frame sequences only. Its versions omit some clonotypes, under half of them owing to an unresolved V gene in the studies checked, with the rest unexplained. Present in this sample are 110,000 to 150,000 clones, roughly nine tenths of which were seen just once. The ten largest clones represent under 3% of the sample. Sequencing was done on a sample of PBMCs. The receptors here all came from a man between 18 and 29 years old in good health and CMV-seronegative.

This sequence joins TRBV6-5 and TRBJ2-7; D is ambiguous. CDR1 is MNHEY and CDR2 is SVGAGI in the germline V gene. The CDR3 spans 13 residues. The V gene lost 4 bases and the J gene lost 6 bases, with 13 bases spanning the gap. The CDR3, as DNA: TGTGCCAGCAGTTCACTCCCTCCTGCCGAGCAGTACTTC. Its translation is CASSSLPPAEQYF.

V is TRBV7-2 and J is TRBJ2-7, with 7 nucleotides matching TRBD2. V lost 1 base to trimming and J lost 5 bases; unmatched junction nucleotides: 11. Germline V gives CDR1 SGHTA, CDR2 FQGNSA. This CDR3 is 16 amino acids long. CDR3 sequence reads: CASSLGKGLSGDEQYF. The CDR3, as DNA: TGTGCCAGCAGCTTAGGCAAGGGACTATCGGGGGACGAGCAGTACTTC.

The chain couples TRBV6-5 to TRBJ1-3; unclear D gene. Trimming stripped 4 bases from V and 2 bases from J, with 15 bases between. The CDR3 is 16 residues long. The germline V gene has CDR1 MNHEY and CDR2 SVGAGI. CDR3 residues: CASSLFGGSTGNTIYF. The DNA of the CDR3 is TGTGCCAGCAGTTTGTTCGGAGGGTCCACTGGAAACACCATATATTTT.

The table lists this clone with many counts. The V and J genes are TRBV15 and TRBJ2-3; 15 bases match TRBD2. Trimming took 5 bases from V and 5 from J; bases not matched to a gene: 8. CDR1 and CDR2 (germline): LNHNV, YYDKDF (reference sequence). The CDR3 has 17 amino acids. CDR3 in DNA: TGTGCCACCAGCGCACCTTCGGGACTAGCGGGGGGAGATACGCAGTATTTT. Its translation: CATSAPSGLAGGDTQYF. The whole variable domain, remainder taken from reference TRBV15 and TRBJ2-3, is DAMVIQNPRYQVTQFGKPVTLSCSQTLNHNVMYWYQQKSSQAPKLLFHYYDKDFNNEADTPDNFQSRRPNTSFCFLDIRSPGLGDTAMYLCATSAPSGLAGGDTQYFGPGTRLTVL.

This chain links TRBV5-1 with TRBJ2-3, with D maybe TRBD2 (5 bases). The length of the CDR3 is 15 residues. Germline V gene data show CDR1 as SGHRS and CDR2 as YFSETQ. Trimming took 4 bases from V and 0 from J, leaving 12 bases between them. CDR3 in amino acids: CASSRGTTSTDTQYF. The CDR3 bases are TGCGCCAGCAGCCGGGGTACGACTAGCACAGATACGCAGTATTTT.

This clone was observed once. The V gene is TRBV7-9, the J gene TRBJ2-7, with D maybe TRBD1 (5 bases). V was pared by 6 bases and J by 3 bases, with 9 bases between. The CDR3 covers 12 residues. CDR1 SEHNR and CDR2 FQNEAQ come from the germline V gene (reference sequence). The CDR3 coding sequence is TGTGCCAGCAGTGACAGTTTCTACGAGCAGTACTTC. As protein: CASSDSFYEQYF.

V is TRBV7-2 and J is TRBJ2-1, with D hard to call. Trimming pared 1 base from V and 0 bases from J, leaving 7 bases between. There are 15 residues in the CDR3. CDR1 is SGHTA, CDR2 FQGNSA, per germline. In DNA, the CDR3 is TGTGCCAGCAGCTTAGTGGCGGACTCCTACAATGAGCAGTTCTTC. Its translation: CASSLVADSYNEQFF.

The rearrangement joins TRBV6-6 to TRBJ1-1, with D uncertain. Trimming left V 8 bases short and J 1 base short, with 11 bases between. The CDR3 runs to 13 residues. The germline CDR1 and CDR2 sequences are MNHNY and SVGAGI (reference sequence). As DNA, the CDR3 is TGTGCCAGCGGAAGACACCAGAACACTGAAGCTTTCTTT. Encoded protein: CASGRHQNTEAFF.

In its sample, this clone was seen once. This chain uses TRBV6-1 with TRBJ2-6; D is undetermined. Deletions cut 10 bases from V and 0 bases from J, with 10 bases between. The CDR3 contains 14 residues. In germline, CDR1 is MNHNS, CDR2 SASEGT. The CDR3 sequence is CATPRVSGANVLTF. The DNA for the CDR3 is TGTGCCACACCCCGGGTCTCTGGGGCCAACGTCCTGACTTTC.

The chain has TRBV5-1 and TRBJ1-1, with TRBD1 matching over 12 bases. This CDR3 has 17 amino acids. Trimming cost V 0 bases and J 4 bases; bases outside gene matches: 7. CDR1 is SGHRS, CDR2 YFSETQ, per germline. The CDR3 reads CASSLAGTGGGSTEAFF. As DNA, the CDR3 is TGCGCCAGCAGCTTGGCCGGGACAGGGGGCGGGAGCACTGAAGCTTTCTTT.

The CDR3 is CASSFGATDEQYF. The CDR3 nucleotides read TGTGCCAGCAGTTTTGGGGCGACGGACGAGCAGTACTTC. This chain uses TRBV28 with TRBJ2-7; possibly TRBD1 for D (5 bases). Per germline, CDR1 MDHEN and CDR2 SYDVKM. The germline V and J ends were trimmed by 3 bases and 5 bases, with 11 bases remaining between them. CDR3 length: 13 amino acids.

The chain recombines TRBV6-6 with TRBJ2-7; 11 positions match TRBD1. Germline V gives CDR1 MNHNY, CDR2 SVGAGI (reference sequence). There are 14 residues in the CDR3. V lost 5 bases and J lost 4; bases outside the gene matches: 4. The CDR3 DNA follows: TGTGCCAGCAGTAGAGGGACAGGGGGGTACGAGCAGTACTTC. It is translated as CASSRGTGGYEQYF.

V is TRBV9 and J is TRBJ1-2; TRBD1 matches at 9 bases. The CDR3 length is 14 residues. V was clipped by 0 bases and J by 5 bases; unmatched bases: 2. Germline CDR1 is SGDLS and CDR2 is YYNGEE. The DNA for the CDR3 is TGTGCCAGCAGCGTAGGGACAGGGGCTTATGGCTACACCTTC. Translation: CASSVGTGAYGYTF.

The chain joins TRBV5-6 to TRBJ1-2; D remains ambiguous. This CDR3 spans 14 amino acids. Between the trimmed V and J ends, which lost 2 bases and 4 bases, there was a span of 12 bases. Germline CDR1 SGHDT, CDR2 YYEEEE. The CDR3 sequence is CASSLGGNPYGYTF. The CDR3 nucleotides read TGTGCCAGCAGCTTAGGAGGGAACCCCTATGGCTACACCTTC. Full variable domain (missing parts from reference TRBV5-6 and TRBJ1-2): DAGVTQSPTHLIKTRGQQVTLRCSPKSGHDTVSWYQQALGQGPQFIFQYYEEEERQRGNFPDRFSGHQFPNYSSELNVNALLLGDSALYLCASSLGGNPYGYTFGSGTRLTVV.

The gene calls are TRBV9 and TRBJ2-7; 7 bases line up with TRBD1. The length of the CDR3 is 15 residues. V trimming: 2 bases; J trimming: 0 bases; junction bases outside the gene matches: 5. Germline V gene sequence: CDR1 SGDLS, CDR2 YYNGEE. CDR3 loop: CASSVGTASSYEQYF. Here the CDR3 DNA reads TGTGCCAGCAGCGTTGGGACAGCGAGCTCCTACGAGCAGTACTTC.

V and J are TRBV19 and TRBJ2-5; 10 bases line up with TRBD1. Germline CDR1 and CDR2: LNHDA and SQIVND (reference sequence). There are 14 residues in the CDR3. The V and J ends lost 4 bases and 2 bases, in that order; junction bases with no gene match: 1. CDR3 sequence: CASSTGQGQETQYF. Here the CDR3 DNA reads TGTGCCAGTAGTACGGGACAGGGGCAAGAGACCCAGTACTTC.

CDR3 sequence (DNA): TGTGCCAGCAGCCAGCAAGGGGGACCGCAAGAGACCCAGTACTTC. The encoded protein is CASSQQGGPQETQYF. The chain recombines TRBV14 with TRBJ2-5, with a weak D call TRBD1 (6 bases). Trimming took 3 bases from V and 2 from J, leaving 13 bases between them. The CDR3 contains 15 residues. The V gene's germline CDR1 is SGHDN and CDR2 FVKESK.

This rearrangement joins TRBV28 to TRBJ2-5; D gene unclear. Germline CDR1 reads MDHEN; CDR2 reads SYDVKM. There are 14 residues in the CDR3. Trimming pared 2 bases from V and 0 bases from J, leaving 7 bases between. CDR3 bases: TGTGCCAGCAGTTTAATAACATACCAAGAGACCCAGTACTTC. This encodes CASSLITYQETQYF.

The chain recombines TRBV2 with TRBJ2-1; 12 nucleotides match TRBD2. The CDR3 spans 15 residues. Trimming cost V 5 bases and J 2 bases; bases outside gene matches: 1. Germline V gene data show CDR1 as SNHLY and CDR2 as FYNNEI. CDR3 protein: CASSRTSGTYNEQFF. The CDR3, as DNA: TGTGCCAGCAGTAGGACTAGCGGGACCTACAATGAGCAGTTCTTC.

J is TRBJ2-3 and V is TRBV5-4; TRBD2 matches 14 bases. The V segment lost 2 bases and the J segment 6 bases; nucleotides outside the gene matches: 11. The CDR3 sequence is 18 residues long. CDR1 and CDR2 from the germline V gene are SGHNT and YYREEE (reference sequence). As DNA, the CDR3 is TGTGCCAGCAGCTTCGGGACTAGCGGGGGTCCCCTTAGGGATACGCAGTATTTT. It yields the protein CASSFGTSGGPLRDTQYF.

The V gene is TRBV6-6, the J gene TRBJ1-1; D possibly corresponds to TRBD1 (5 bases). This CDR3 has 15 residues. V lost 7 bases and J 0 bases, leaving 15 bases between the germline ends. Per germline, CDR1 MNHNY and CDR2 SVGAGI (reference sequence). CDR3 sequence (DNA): TGTGCCAGCACCCAACGGGGGGTATTGAACACTGAAGCTTTCTTT. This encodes CASTQRGVLNTEAFF.

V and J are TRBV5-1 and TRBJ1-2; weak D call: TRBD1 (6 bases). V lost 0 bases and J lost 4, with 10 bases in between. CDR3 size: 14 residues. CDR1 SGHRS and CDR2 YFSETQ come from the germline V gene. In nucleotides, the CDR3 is TGCGCCAGCAGCTTGGCCGGGACAACCTATGGCTACACCTTC. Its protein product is CASSLAGTTYGYTF.